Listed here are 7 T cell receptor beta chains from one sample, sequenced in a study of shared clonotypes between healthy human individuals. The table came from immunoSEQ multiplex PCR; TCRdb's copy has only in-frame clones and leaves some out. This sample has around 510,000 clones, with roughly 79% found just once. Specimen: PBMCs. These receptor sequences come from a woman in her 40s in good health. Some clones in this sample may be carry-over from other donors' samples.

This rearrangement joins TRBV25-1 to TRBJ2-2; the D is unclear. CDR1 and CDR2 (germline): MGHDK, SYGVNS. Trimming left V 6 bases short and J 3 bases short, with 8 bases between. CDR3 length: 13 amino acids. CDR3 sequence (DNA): TGTGCCAGCAGCATAGGACACACCGGGGAGCTGTTTTTT. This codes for CASSIGHTGELFF.

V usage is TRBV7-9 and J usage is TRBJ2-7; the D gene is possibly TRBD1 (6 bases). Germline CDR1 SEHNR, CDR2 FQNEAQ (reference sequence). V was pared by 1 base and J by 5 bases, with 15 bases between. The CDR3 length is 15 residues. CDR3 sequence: CASSLGGLEGNEQYF. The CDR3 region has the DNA TGTGCCAGCAGCTTAGGGGGGCTAGAAGGCAACGAGCAGTACTTC.

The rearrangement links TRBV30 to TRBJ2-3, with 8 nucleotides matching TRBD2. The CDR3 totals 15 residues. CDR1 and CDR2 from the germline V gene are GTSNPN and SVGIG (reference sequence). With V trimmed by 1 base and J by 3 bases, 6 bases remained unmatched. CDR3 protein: CAWSAAGDSTDTQYF. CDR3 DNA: TGTGCCTGGAGTGCAGCGGGAGATAGTACAGATACGCAGTATTTT.

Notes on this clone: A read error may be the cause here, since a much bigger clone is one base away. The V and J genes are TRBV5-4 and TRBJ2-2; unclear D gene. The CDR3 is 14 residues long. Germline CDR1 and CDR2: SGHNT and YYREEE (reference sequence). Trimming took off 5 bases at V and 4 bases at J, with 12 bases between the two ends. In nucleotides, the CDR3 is TGTGCCAGCAGACAGCTGGGTTCCACCGGGGAGCTGTTTTTT. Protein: CASRQLGSTGELFF.

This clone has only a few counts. The CDR3 region is CATSRTSGRETQYF. The CDR3, as DNA: TGTGCCACCAGCAGGACTAGCGGGAGAGAGACCCAGTACTTC. The J gene is TRBJ2-5, the V gene TRBV15, with 12 bases lining up with TRBD2. Per the germline V gene, CDR1 is LNHNV and CDR2 is YYDKDF (reference sequence). The junction had 0 bases not matched to a gene; V was cut back by 3 bases and J by 4 bases. The CDR3 extends over 14 amino acids.

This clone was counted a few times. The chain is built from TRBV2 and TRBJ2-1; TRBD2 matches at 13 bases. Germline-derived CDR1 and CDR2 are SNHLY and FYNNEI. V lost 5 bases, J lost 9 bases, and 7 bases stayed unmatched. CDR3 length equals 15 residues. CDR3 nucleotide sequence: TGTGCCAGCAGTCCTCGGACTAGCGGGAGCGGTGAGCAGTTCTTC. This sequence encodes CASSPRTSGSGEQFF.

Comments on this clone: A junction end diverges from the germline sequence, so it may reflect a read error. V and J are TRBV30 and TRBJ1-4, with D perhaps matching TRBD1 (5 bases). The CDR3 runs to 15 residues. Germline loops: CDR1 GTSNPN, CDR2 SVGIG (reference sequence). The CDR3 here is CTWNVLRARGEKLFF. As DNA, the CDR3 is TGTACCTGGAATGTACTCAGGGCGAGGGGCGAAAAACTGTTTTTT.